This entry lists 12 T cell receptor beta chains sequenced from one sample in a study of T cell responses to AZD1222 COVID-19 vaccine. Only in-frame clones appear in the TCRdb table, and some are missing; sequencing was by immunoSEQ multiplex PCR. The top ten hold around 22% of the sample, which has some 130,000 clones, 85% to 90% seen once. The sample in question was peripheral blood, obtained on day 0 of AZD1222 vaccination. The origin of the receptors is an adult in good health.

This sequence joins TRBV11-3 and TRBJ1-6; 7 nucleotides match TRBD1. Germline V gene data show CDR1 as SGHNT and CDR2 as YENEEA. Trimming at V came to 2 bases and at J to 5 bases, leaving 3 bases not matched to a gene. This CDR3 spans 15 amino acids. For the CDR3, the DNA is TGTGCCAGCAGCTTAACCGGGACAGATAATTCACCCCTCCACTTT. Amino acid sequence: CASSLTGTDNSPLHF. The whole variable domain, filled in from reference TRBV11-3 and TRBJ1-6, reads EAGVVQSPRYKIIEKKQPVAFWCNPISGHNTLYWYLQNLGQGPELLIRYENEEAVDDSQLPKDRFSAERLKGVDSTLKIQPAELGDSAVYLCASSLTGTDNSPLHFGNGTRLTVT.

The V gene is TRBV9, the J gene TRBJ2-1, with D possibly TRBD2 on 6 matching bases. This CDR3 contains 14 residues. V dropped 0 bases and J dropped 10 bases, with 14 bases sitting between them. Germline V gene data show CDR1 as SGDLS and CDR2 as YYNGEE. The CDR3 reads CASSVARGGGEQFF. CDR3 DNA: TGTGCCAGCAGCGTAGCTCGGGGAGGAGGAGAGCAGTTCTTC. The full variable domain, its missing parts supplied by reference TRBV9 and TRBJ2-1, is DSGVTQTPKHLITATGQRVTLRCSPRSGDLSVYWYQQSLDQGLQFLIQYYNGEERAKGNILERFSAQQFPDLHSELNLSSLELGDSALYFCASSVARGGGEQFFGPGTRLTVL.

V usage is TRBV2 and J usage is TRBJ2-7; D unclear. The ends were cut back, 7 bases at V and 2 bases at J, with 12 bases in the middle. Germline V lookup: CDR1 SNHLY, CDR2 FYNNEI. The CDR3 length is 13 residues. CDR3 sequence reads: CASNLPFAYEQYF. The CDR3 DNA sequence: TGTGCCAGCAACTTGCCATTTGCCTACGAGCAGTACTTC. Based on the CDR3 plus reference TRBV2 and TRBJ2-7, the full variable domain is EPEVTQTPSHQVTQMGQEVILRCVPISNHLYFYWYRQILGQKVEFLVSFYNNEISEKSEIFDDQFSVERPDGSNFTLKIRSTKLEDSAMYFCASNLPFAYEQYFGPGTRLTVT.

The sample holds one count of this clone. This sequence joins TRBV24-1 and TRBJ1-3; D remains ambiguous. The CDR3 contains 17 residues. Trimming took 0 bases from V and 7 from J, leaving 18 bases between them. CDR1 is KGHDR and CDR2 is SFDVKD in the germline V gene. The CDR3 region is CATSDLVDPHRVNTIYF. DNA of the CDR3: TGTGCCACCAGTGATTTGGTGGACCCACATCGGGTCAACACCATATATTTT.

V usage is TRBV4-1 and J usage is TRBJ1-4; tentative D call: TRBD1 (5 bases). The ends were cut back, 3 bases at V and 7 bases at J, with 18 bases in the middle. Germline assignment: CDR1 MGHRA and CDR2 YSYEKL. The CDR3 runs to 16 residues. The CDR3 DNA reads as TGCGCCAGCAGCCAGCTCCCAGGAGGGGTTTCTGAAAAACTGTTTTTT. Amino acids: CASSQLPGGVSEKLFF.

This clone has just a few counts. The V gene is TRBV19, the J gene TRBJ1-1, with 7 bases identical to TRBD1. V was pared by 0 bases and J by 1 base, with 8 bases of the junction left unmatched. Germline loops: CDR1 LNHDA, CDR2 SQIVND (reference sequence). This CDR3 spans 17 amino acids. The DNA of the CDR3 is TGTGCCAGTAGTATAGAATTCTCGACAGGGCCGAACACTGAAGCTTTCTTT. Translated: CASSIEFSTGPNTEAFF.

The J gene is TRBJ1-4, the V gene TRBV19; D not certain. The CDR3 is 15 residues long. Germline V gene sequence: CDR1 LNHDA, CDR2 SQIVND (reference sequence). Trimming took 5 bases from V and 0 from J, leaving 10 bases between them. The CDR3 nucleotides read TGTGCCAGTAGTTTACCAGGTGCAACTAATGAAAAACTGTTTTTT. It encodes CASSLPGATNEKLFF.

The CDR3 DNA reads TGTGCCAGCAGCTTCCAACAGGGTACGACTGAAGCTTTCTTT. Its protein product is CASSFQQGTTEAFF. This sequence joins TRBV7-2 and TRBJ1-1, with D maybe TRBD1 (6 bases). V shed 3 bases and J shed 5 bases, with 13 bases lying between them. The CDR3 has 14 residues. Per the germline V gene, CDR1 is SGHTA and CDR2 is FQGNSA.

V is TRBV7-6 and J is TRBJ2-5; D uncertain. This CDR3 spans 11 amino acids. Trimming stripped 5 bases from V and 4 bases from J, with 5 bases between. CDR1 and CDR2 from the germline V gene are SGHVS and FNYEAQ. As DNA, the CDR3 is TGTGCCAGCAGCGCCGTAGAGACCCAGTACTTC. This translates into CASSAVETQYF.

The V call is TRBV2, the J call TRBJ1-4, with D unresolved. This CDR3 has 14 amino acids. CDR1 is SNHLY and CDR2 is FYNNEI in the germline V gene. Trimming took off 7 bases at V and 5 bases at J, with 14 bases between the two ends. The CDR3 bases are TGTGCCAGCAACGGCGCGGCAGCGAATGAAAAACTGTTTTTT. It encodes CASNGAAANEKLFF.

The rearrangement links TRBV30 to TRBJ1-3, with a possible D match to TRBD1 (6 bases). The CDR3 extends over 14 amino acids. Germline V lookup: CDR1 GTSNPN, CDR2 SVGIG (reference sequence). Deletions cut 8 bases from V and 2 bases from J, with 16 bases between. The CDR3 nucleotides are TGTGCCAATTCGCAATCAGGGGCTGGAAACACCATATATTTT. Amino acids: CANSQSGAGNTIYF.

This clone was counted a single time. The rearrangement joins TRBV28 to TRBJ1-1; 10 bases map to TRBD1. Trimming removed 5 bases from V and 5 bases from J; junction bases left unmatched: 8. Per the germline V gene, CDR1 is MDHEN and CDR2 is SYDVKM. The CDR3 runs 15 residues. This CDR3 is CASSPRTGGYTEAFF. The DNA for the CDR3 is TGTGCCAGCAGTCCGAGGACAGGGGGATATACTGAAGCTTTCTTT.